The 7 T cell receptor beta chains below were found in one sample sequenced in a study of blood T cell repertoires in COVID-19. Here immunoSEQ multiplex PCR was the method, and the copy in TCRdb shows in-frame clones only, minus some. The top ten hold 3.3% of the sample, which has about 110,000 clones, around 90% seen once. What was sequenced was peripheral blood. The receptors originated from a woman aged 50 to 65 with acute or convalescent COVID-19.

The chain uses TRBV3-1 (or the pseudogene TRBV3-2) and TRBJ2-5, with 9 bases lining up with TRBD1. This CDR3 has 13 residues. Losses at the gene ends were 8 bases for V and 5 bases for J; bases not matched to a gene: 6. From germline, CDR1 is LGHDT and CDR2 YNNKEL (reference sequence). Here the CDR3 reads CASRTGGMETQYF. CDR3 nucleotides: TGTGCCAGCCGCACAGGGGGCATGGAGACCCAGTACTTC.

This chain uses TRBV4-1 with TRBJ1-5; D is uncertain. CDR1 is MGHRA and CDR2 is YSYEKL in the germline V gene. The V end was cut by 0 bases, the J end by 1 base, with 10 bases between. CDR3 length equals 16 residues. The CDR3 nucleotides are TGCGCCAGCAGCCAAGACACGCGGAGAAGCAATCAGCCCCAGCATTTT. Amino acid sequence: CASSQDTRRSNQPQHF.

The rearrangement uses TRBV4-2 and TRBJ2-1; TRBD2 agrees at 7 bases. CDR3 size: 20 residues. V was pared by 0 bases and J by 0 bases, with 14 bases of the junction left unmatched. Germline CDR1 reads LGHNA; CDR2 reads YNFKEQ. For the CDR3, the DNA is TGTGCCAGCAGCCAAGATAATTGGAGACTAGCTGTGAGCTCCTACAATGAGCAGTTCTTC. Amino acids: CASSQDNWRLAVSSYNEQFF.

This clone occurred a few times. This chain connects TRBV27 to TRBJ2-5, with TRBD2 identical over 14 bases. V lost 5 bases and J lost 5; bases outside the gene matches: 10. The germline gives CDR1 MNHEY, CDR2 SMNVEV (reference sequence). The CDR3 has 17 amino acids. The CDR3 nucleotides read TGTGCCAGCAGTGCGGAGACTAGCGGGAGGGCCAGGGAGACCCAGTACTTC. Protein product: CASSAETSGRARETQYF.

This clone was counted only a few times. The chain couples TRBV6-1 to TRBJ2-7; 8 bases are shared with TRBD2. V lost 2 bases, J lost 0 bases, and 0 bases stayed unmatched. CDR3 length: 14 residues. From germline, CDR1 is MNHNS and CDR2 SASEGT. The CDR3 spells CASSELAGSYEQYF. The DNA for the CDR3 is TGTGCCAGCAGTGAACTAGCGGGCTCCTACGAGCAGTACTTC.

This sequence joins TRBV15 and TRBJ1-5; 7 nucleotides match TRBD1. The germline gives CDR1 LNHNV, CDR2 YYDKDF (reference sequence). V lost 1 base and J lost 5; bases outside the gene matches: 5. The CDR3 length is 15 residues. The CDR3 is CATSRGGQRDQPQHF. The CDR3 DNA is TGTGCCACCAGCAGAGGGGGACAGAGAGATCAGCCCCAGCATTTT.

The chain recombines TRBV28 with TRBJ2-3; 8 nucleotides line up with TRBD1. The CDR3 covers 16 residues. Trimming cost V 7 bases and J 4 bases; bases outside gene matches: 13. CDR1 MDHEN and CDR2 SYDVKM come from the germline V gene. The CDR3 nucleotides read TGTGCCAGCACCCTCCAGCCCCAGGGGGCGGCAGATACGCAGTATTTT. It specifies CASTLQPQGAADTQYF.